The 5 T cell receptor beta chains below all came from one sample that was sequenced in a study of OX40 agonist ivuxolimab in advanced cancers. TCRdb keeps only in-frame clones here, not all; method: immunoSEQ multiplex PCR. The data contain some 65,000 clones, 87% of them singletons. The sequences come from CD4+ or CD8+ T cells sorted from blood, collected in a trial of the OX40 agonist ivuxolimab. Receptor source: an adult with an advanced solid tumor such as melanoma, head and neck, liver or kidney cancer.

The chain carries TRBV15 and TRBJ1-5; D perhaps matches TRBD1 (5 bases). Looked up from germline, CDR1 is LNHNV and CDR2 is YYDKDF (reference sequence). The CDR3 totals 15 residues. Deletions cut 0 bases from V and 6 bases from J, with 12 bases between. The CDR3 DNA is TGTGCCACCAGCAGAGAGGTGGGCGGGGGTCAGCCCCAGCATTTT. It codes for CATSREVGGGQPQHF.

The chain uses TRBV11-1 and TRBJ2-2, with 9 bases matching TRBD1. The germline gives CDR1 SGHAT, CDR2 FQDESV (reference sequence). Unmatched junction bases numbered 5, after V lost 0 bases and J lost 3 bases. The CDR3 runs to 17 residues. CDR3 sequence reads: CASSLAAGQGDTGELFF. The CDR3 DNA reads TGTGCCAGCAGCTTAGCTGCGGGACAGGGTGACACCGGGGAGCTGTTTTTT.

This chain joins TRBV11-2 and TRBJ2-1, with 7 positions matching TRBD2. Per the germline V gene, CDR1 is SGHAT and CDR2 is FQNNGV. The J segment lost 2 bases and the V segment lost 5 bases, leaving 12 bases of the junction unmatched. The CDR3 runs 17 residues. As DNA, the CDR3 is TGTGCCAGCAGCCCAGAGGCTAGCGGCCTTACCTACAATGAGCAGTTCTTC. It specifies CASSPEASGLTYNEQFF.

This chain uses TRBV7-9 with TRBJ1-3; TRBD1 matches at 8 bases. The CDR3 length is 17 residues. Germline V gene sequence: CDR1 SEHNR, CDR2 FQNEAQ (reference sequence). The ends lost 2 bases at V and 3 bases at J; junction bases unmatched: 9. The CDR3 here is CASSLNLGTGIGNTIYF. DNA of the CDR3: TGTGCCAGCAGCTTAAACCTCGGGACAGGAATTGGAAACACCATATATTTT.

The chain links TRBV14 to TRBJ1-1, with D possibly being TRBD1 (5 bases). The CDR3 consists of 14 residues. Germline V gene data show CDR1 as SGHDN and CDR2 as FVKESK. The V and J ends lost 0 bases and 5 bases respectively, with 10 bases between them. The CDR3 loop is CASSQEIRGTEAFF. The CDR3 DNA sequence: TGTGCCAGCAGCCAAGAGATACGGGGGACTGAAGCTTTCTTT.